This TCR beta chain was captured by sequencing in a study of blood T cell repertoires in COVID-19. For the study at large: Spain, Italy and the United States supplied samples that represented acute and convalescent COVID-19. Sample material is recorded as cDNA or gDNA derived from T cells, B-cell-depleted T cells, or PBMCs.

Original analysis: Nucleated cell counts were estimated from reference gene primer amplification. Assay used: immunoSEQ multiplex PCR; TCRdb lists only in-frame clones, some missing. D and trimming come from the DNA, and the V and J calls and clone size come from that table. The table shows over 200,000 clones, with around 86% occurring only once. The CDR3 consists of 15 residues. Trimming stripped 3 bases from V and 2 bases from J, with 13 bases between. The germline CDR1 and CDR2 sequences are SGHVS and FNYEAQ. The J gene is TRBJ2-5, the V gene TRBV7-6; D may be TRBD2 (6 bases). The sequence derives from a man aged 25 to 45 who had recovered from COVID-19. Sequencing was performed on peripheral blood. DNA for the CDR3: TGTGCCAGCAGCTTCGGGGATAGCGGACAAGAGACCCAGTACTTC. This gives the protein CASSFGDSGQETQYF. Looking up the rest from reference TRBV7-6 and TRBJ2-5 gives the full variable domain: GAGVSQSPRYKVTKRGQDVALRCDPISGHVSLYWYRQALGQGPEFLTYFNYEAQQDKSGLPNDRFSAERPEGSISTLTIQRTEQRDSAMYRCASSFGDSGQETQYFGPGTRLLVL.